This T cell receptor (beta chain) was documented in a study of cytomegalovirus exposure and HLA in healthy donors. Whole-study findings and limits: A later analysis found common viral pathogens apparently linked to several of the most significant clusters. Versus the approximately 670-donor mean, an Asian-associated ancestry cluster reportedly showed fewer N-insertions in a later analysis.

Worth noting for this clone: Its antigen is unidentified.

Both 60 Vbeta primers and 13 Jbeta primers went into the PCR. The repertoire was sequenced with immunoSEQ multiplex PCR; TCRdb's copy has only in-frame clones and lacks some. The table includes under 200,000 clones, roughly 73% detected once. The length of the CDR3 is 14 residues. The V gene's germline CDR1 is SQVTM and CDR2 ANQGSEA. The V and J ends lost 6 bases and 8 bases respectively, with 22 bases between them. Sample: PBMCs. The chain couples TRBV29-1 to TRBJ1-2; D gene ambiguous. The sequence came from a male donor in good health and CMV-seronegative. The DNA for the CDR3 is TGCAGCGTAACCCCGAGTTCATCCTCCCTAGGCTACACCTTC. Translating gives CSVTPSSSSLGYTF. The full variable domain, rest sourced from reference TRBV29-1 and TRBJ1-2, is SAVISQKPSRDICQRGTSLTIQCQVDSQVTMMFWYRQQPGQSLTLIATANQGSEATYESGFVIDKFPISRPNLTFSTLTVSNMSPEDSSIYLCSVTPSSSSLGYTFGSGTRLTVV.